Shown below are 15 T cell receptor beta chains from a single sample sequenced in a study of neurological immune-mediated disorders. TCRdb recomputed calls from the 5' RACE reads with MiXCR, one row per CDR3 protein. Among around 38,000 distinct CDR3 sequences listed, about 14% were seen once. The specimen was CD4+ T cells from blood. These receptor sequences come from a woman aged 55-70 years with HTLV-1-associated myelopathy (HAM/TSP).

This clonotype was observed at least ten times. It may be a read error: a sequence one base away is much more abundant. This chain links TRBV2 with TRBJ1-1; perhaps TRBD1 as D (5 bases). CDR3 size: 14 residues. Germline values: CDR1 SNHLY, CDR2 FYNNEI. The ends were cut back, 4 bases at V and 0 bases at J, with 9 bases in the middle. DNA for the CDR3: TGTGCCAGCAGTGCGACAGTCATGAACACTGAAGCTTTCTTT. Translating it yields CASSATVMNTEAFF.

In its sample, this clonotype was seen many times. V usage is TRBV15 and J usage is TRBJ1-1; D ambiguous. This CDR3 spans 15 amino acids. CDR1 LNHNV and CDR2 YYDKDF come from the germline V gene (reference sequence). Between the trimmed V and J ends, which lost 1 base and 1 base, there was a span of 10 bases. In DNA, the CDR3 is TGTGCCACCAGCAGAGGGGCGAAGGGGAACACTGAAGCTTTCTTT. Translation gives CATSRGAKGNTEAFF.

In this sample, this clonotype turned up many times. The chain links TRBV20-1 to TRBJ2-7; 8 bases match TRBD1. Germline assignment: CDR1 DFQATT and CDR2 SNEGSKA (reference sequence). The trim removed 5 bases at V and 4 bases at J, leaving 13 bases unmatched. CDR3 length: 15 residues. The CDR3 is CSAQNDRTGNYEQYF. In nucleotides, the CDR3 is TGCAGTGCTCAAAACGACCGGACAGGGAATTACGAGCAGTACTTC.

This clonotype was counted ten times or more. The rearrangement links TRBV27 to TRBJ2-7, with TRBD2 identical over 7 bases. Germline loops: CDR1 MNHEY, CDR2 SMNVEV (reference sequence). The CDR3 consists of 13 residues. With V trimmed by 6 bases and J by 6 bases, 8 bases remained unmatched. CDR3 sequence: CASRDSGRVEQYF. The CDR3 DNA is TGTGCCAGCAGAGACTCGGGGAGGGTCGAGCAGTACTTC.

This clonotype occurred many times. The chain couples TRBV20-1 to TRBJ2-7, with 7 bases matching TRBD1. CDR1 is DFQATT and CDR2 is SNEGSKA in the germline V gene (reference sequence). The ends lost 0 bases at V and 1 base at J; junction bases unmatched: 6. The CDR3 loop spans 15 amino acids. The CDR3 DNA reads TGCAGTGCTAGAGATCCGGGACAGATATCCTACGAGCAGTACTTC. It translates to CSARDPGQISYEQYF.

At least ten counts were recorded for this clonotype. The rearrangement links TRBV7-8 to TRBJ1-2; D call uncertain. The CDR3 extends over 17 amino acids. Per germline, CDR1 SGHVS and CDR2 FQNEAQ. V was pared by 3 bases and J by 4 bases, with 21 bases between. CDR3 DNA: TGTGCCAGCAGCTTTTACCGGCAAGAACGATCGAGCTATGGCTACACCTTC. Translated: CASSFYRQERSSYGYTF.

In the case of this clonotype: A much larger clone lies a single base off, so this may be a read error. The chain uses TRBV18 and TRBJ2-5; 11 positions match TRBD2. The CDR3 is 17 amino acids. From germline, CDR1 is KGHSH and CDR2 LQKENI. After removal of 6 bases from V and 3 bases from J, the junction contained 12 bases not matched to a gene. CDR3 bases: TGTGCCAGCTCGCGAATAGCGGGGGGGAAAATTGAAGAGACCCAGTACTTC. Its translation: CASSRIAGGKIEETQYF.

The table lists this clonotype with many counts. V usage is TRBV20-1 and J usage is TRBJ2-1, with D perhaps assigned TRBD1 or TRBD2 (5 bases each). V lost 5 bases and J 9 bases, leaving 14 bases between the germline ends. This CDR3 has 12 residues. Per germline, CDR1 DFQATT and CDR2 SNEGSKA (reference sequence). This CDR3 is CSALVGVGEQFF. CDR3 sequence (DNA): TGCAGTGCTTTGGTGGGGGTCGGTGAGCAGTTCTTC.

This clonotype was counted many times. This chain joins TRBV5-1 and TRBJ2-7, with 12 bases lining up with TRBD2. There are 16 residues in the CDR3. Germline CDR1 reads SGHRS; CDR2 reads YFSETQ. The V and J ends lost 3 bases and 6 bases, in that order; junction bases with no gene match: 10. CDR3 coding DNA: TGCGCCAGCAGCTGGCCACTAGCGGGGGGTCTTACCGAGCAGTACTTC. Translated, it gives CASSWPLAGGLTEQYF. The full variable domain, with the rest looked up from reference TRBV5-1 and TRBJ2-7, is KAGVTQTPRYLIKTRGQQVTLSCSPISGHRSVSWYQQTPGQGLQFLFEYFSETQRNKGNFPGRFSGRQFSNSRSEMNVSTLELGDSALYLCASSWPLAGGLTEQYFGPGTRLTVT.

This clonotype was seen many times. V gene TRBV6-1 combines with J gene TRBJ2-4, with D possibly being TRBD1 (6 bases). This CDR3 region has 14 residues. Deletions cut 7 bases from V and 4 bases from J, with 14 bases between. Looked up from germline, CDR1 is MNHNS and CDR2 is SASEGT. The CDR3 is CASKMAQGKNIQYF. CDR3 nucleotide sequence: TGTGCCAGCAAGATGGCACAGGGTAAAAACATTCAGTACTTC.

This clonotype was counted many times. For the CDR3, the DNA is TGCAGTGCTAGGGCAGGGGGCAATCAGCCCCAGCATTTT. It yields the protein CSARAGGNQPQHF. The rearrangement uses TRBV20-1 and TRBJ1-5; D is perhaps TRBD1 (6 bases). The germline gives CDR1 DFQATT, CDR2 SNEGSKA (reference sequence). CDR3 size: 13 residues. The V end lost 3 bases, the J end lost 2 bases, and 8 bases lay between the germline ends.

CDR3 nucleotide sequence: TGTGCCAGCAGCGTCCGACCCCAGGGGGGGTCCCACTCCTACGAGCAGTACTTC. It yields the protein CASSVRPQGGSHSYEQYF. This rearrangement joins TRBV2 to TRBJ2-7; tentatively, D is TRBD1 or TRBD2 (7 bases each). The CDR3 sequence is 18 residues long. V was pared by 6 bases and J by 0 bases, with 24 bases between. In germline, CDR1 is SNHLY, CDR2 FYNNEI.

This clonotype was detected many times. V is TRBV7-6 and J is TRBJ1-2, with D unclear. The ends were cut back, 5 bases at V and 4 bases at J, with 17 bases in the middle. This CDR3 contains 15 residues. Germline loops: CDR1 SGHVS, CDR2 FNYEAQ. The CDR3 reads CASSNPPGGVYGYTF. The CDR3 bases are TGTGCCAGCAGCAATCCCCCGGGAGGAGTCTATGGCTACACCTTC. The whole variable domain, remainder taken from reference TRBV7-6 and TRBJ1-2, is GAGVSQSPRYKVTKRGQDVALRCDPISGHVSLYWYRQALGQGPEFLTYFNYEAQQDKSGLPNDRFSAERPEGSISTLTIQRTEQRDSAMYRCASSNPPGGVYGYTFGSGTRLTVV.

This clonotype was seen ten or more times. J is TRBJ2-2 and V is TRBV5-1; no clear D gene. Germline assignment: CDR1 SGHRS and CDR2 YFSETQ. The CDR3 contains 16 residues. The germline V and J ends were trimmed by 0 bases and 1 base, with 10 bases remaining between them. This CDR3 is CASSLESGKNTGELFF. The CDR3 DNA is TGCGCCAGCAGCTTGGAATCAGGAAAGAACACCGGGGAGCTGTTTTTT.

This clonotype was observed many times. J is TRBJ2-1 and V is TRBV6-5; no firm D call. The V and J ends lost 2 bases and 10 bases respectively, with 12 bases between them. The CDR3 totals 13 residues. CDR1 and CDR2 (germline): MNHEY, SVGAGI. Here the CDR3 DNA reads TGTGCCAGCAGTTACACTGCGGTTGGGGAGCAGTTCTTC. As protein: CASSYTAVGEQFF.